This entry features one TCR beta chain sequence. The entry originates in a study of shared T cell receptors in the human thymus. The V gene lost 3 bases and the J gene lost 0 bases, with 15 bases spanning the gap. CDR1 and CDR2 (germline): MNHNS, SASEGT. This CDR3 is built from 17 residues. Libraries were prepared by immunoSEQ multiplex PCR; TCRdb keeps only in-frame clonotypes and omits some of them. This sample has about 380,000 clones, with 95% found just once. Input material: thymocytes. The V call is TRBV6-1, the J call TRBJ1-3; D may be TRBD1 (6 bases). The receptor comes from a human donor. The CDR3 sequence is CASSEDRQPYSGNTIYF. CDR3 DNA sequence: TGTGCCAGCAGTGAGGACAGACAGCCGTACTCTGGAAACACCATATATTTT.